This is a list of T cell receptor beta chains from one sample in a study of CD8 T cells in Susac syndrome. MiXCR, applied by TCRdb to the immunoSEQ multiplex PCR reads, yields one record per CDR3 protein. The repertoire has around 180,000 distinct CDR3 sequences, around 95% of them found once; the top ten carry 0.093%. Sequencing was performed on CD4+ T cells from PBMCs. These receptors came from a human donor with multiple sclerosis. CDR3s include the opening cysteine and the closing phenylalanine or tryptophan. A D gene is named only where the DNA matches it firmly. A clone size is listed for some rows: how often the clone was seen (once, few, many), or a class if it is expanded.

>TRBJ2-3|.|TRBV11-2|.
CASSLEGGTQYF
TGTGCCAGCAGCTTAGAAGGGGGTACGCAGTATTTT
>TRBJ1-2|.|TRBV7-3|.
CASSLNPLYGYTF
TGTGCCAGCAGCTTAAATCCCCTCTATGGCTACACCTTC
>TRBJ2-1|.|TRBV4-2|TRBD2
CASSQEIAGGSRAYNEQFF
TGTGCCAGCAGCCAAGAGATAGCGGGGGGGTCGAGGGCCTACAATGAGCAGTTCTTC
>TRBJ2-7|.|TRBV2|.
CASIRQALLGEQYF
TGTGCCAGCATCCGACAGGCCCTACTTGGCGAGCAGTACTTC
>TRBJ1-1|.|TRBV13|.
CASRAEAFF
TGTGCCAGCAGGGCTGAAGCTTTCTTT
>TRBJ2-7|.|TRBV15|.
CATSGPTRDSSSEQYF
TGTGCCACCAGCGGCCCCACCCGGGACTCTAGCTCCGAGCAGTACTTC
>TRBJ2-7|.|TRBV7-2|TRBD1
CASSLGGQFYEQYF
TGTGCCAGCAGCTTAGGGGGACAGTTCTACGAGCAGTACTTC
>TRBJ2-1|.|TRBV2|.
CASRQVTVNEQFF
TGTGCCAGCCGACAGGTGACGGTCAATGAGCAGTTCTTC
>TRBJ2-5|.|TRBV29-1|.
CSVPLSGVMETQYF
TGCAGCGTTCCGCTCTCAGGGGTGATGGAGACCCAGTACTTC
>TRBJ1-6|.|TRBV23-1|.
CASTRTGTPLHF
TGCGCCAGCACTCGAACCGGGACACCTCTCCACTTT
>TRBJ2-5|once|TRBV20-1|TRBD2
CSASSGWYQETQYF
TGCAGTGCTAGTAGCGGGTGGTACCAAGAGACCCAGTACTTC